This TCR beta chain was sequenced for a study of blood T cell repertoires in COVID-19. Repertoires were generated with immunoSEQ multiplex PCR, while TCRdb's copy carries only in-frame clones and drops some. The sample includes approximately 260,000 clones, roughly 85% of them seen just once. The CDR3 sequence is 14 residues long. Germline CDR1 SQVTM, CDR2 ANQGSEA. Trimming pared 5 bases from V and 4 bases from J, leaving 17 bases between. The source is a woman between 50 and 59 years old who had been exposed to COVID-19. The sequencing input was PBMCs or T cells enriched from blood (not recorded which). The gene calls are TRBV29-1 and TRBJ1-1; a possible D gene is TRBD1 (6 bases). The CDR3 sequence: CSVFQGLLSTEAFF. The CDR3 DNA reads as TGCAGCGTTTTTCAGGGGTTGTTGAGCACTGAAGCTTTCTTT.